This TCR beta chain was recorded in a study of regulatory T cells in long-lasting Graves disease. General observations from the study: Analysis covered peripheral blood alone, not thyroid tissue.

Ten or more counts support this clonotype. The antigen is undetermined. To make TCR beta libraries, researchers used iRepertoire HTBI primers and Arm-PCR of CDR3 regions. Each CDR3 protein is one row after TCRdb ran MiXCR on the multiplex PCR reads. Here the sample spans a few hundred thousand distinct CDR3 sequences, over 14% being singletons. With 5 bases removed from V and 3 bases from J, the gap between germline ends came to 10 bases. This CDR3 has 13 residues. Sample time point: newly diagnosed GD, antithyroid drugs for less than 3 months. Making the TCR library involved RNA that had been extracted from PBMCs. EDTA tubes collected roughly 9 milliliters of peripheral blood. These same records also appear under a second study, on T cells in Graves' hyperthyroidism and ophthalmopathy.

The receptor's source is a woman between 40 and 50 years old with Graves disease. The specimen was peripheral blood mononuclear cells (PBMCs), collected at new diagnosis, from a patient treated with antithyroid drugs. The rearrangement joins TRBV12-3 or TRBV12-4 to TRBJ2-5, with a weak D call TRBD2 (5 bases). The CDR3 nucleotides are TGTGCCAGCAGTGCACTAGAGAAAGAGACCCAGTACTTC. This gives the protein CASSALEKETQYF.